The rows below give T cell receptor beta chains drawn from one sample of a study of blood T cell repertoires in COVID-19. The protocol was immunoSEQ multiplex PCR, while the TCRdb copy is restricted to in-frame clones and leaves out a portion. Counted here are about 49,000 clones, approximately 85% occurring once; the ten biggest clones make up approximately 14%. The sample taken for sequencing was peripheral blood. Source of these receptors: a human donor in a cohort sampled during active COVID-19. The CDR3 runs from the conserved cysteine through the conserved F or W. The order of the fields is V gene, J gene, clone size, D gene, CDR3 protein, CDR3 DNA. D genes are given only for firm matches. Size is stated for part of the rows, as once, few or many counts, or as a class when the clone is expanded.

TRBV6-5	TRBJ2-3	-	TRBD2	CASSKSGTSTDTQYF	TGTGCCAGCAGTAAGAGCGGGACTAGCACAGATACGCAGTATTTT
TRBV6-4	TRBJ1-1	-	TRBD1	CASRSRGPNSEAFF	TGTGCCAGCAGATCCAGGGGGCCAAATTCAGAAGCTTTCTTT
TRBV3-1/TRBV3-2	TRBJ2-7	once	-	CASSRQGQAYEQYF	TGTGCCAGCAGCCGCCAGGGGCAGGCCTACGAGCAGTACTTC
TRBV6-6	TRBJ2-7	-	TRBD1	CASSRTGVYEQYF	TGTGCCAGCAGTAGGACAGGGGTTTACGAGCAGTACTTC
TRBV11-2	TRBJ1-2	-	-	CASSSETYGYTF	TGTGCCAGCAGCTCGGAGACGTATGGCTACACCTTC
TRBV6-2/TRBV6-3	TRBJ1-2	-	-	CASSYYTTNYGYTF	TGTGCCAGCAGTTACTACACGACTAACTATGGCTACACCTTC
TRBV28	TRBJ2-5	-	-	CASMRAPQETQYF	TGTGCCAGCATGAGGGCACCCCAAGAGACCCAGTACTTC
TRBV6-2/TRBV6-3	TRBJ2-7	-	-	CASSYLRGYEQYF	TGTGCCAGCAGTTATCTAAGGGGTTACGAGCAGTACTTC
TRBV28	TRBJ2-1	-	-	CASSFGGGRINEQFF	TGTGCCAGCAGTTTTGGTGGGGGGAGGATCAATGAGCAGTTCTTC
TRBV5-4	TRBJ2-7	-	TRBD1	CASSLDRGNGQYF	TGTGCCAGCAGCTTGGACAGGGGGAATGGGCAGTACTTC
TRBV10-3	TRBJ2-1	-	-	CAISESTGLYNEQFF	TGTGCCATCAGTGAGTCGACAGGACTTTACAATGAGCAGTTCTTC